This is a list of T cell receptor beta chains from one sample in a study of blood T cell repertoires in COVID-19. The assay was immunoSEQ multiplex PCR, and TCRdb's table has in-frame clones only and misses some. The sample has a few hundred thousand clones, under 90% seen once. The sequencing input was PBMCs or T cells enriched from blood (not recorded which). The source of these receptors is a man aged 30-40 years who had recovered from COVID-19. The CDR3 runs from the conserved cysteine through the conserved F or W. Each record gives: V gene, CDR3 protein.

V gene: TRBV19
CDR3 protein: CASSIDTRQGYEQYF

V gene: TRBV24-1
CDR3 protein: CATSDERRDEQFF

V gene: TRBV5-1
CDR3 protein: CASRPTGTLQNTIYF

V gene: TRBV27
CDR3 protein: CASRALADSSYNEQFF

V gene: TRBV2
CDR3 protein: CASKQRTPLRQYF

V gene: TRBV6-5
CDR3 protein: CASSYSRTPHNEQFF

V gene: TRBV11-2
CDR3 protein: CASSPSTVNTEAFF

V gene: TRBV10-2
CDR3 protein: CASNPTAYEQYF

V gene: TRBV28
CDR3 protein: CASRPPGLVKETQYF

V gene: TRBV5-1
CDR3 protein: CASSPIAGLETQYF

V gene: TRBV5-1
CDR3 protein: CASSLEGQAHQPQHF

V gene: TRBV5-6
CDR3 protein: CASSLGQVKNIQYF

V gene: TRBV25-1
CDR3 protein: CASNKAGTETNYGYTF

V gene: TRBV25-1
CDR3 protein: CASSESAVGGDGYTF

V gene: TRBV2
CDR3 protein: CASTRYLSINSPLHF

V gene: TRBV7-9
CDR3 protein: CASSLINQPQHF

V gene: TRBV30
CDR3 protein: CASGQGAFGAFF

V gene: TRBV19
CDR3 protein: CASSMTRVETQYF

V gene: TRBV19
CDR3 protein: CASSLYRGRVNQPQHF

V gene: TRBV7-9
CDR3 protein: CASSLTGRRNTEAFF

V gene: TRBV13
CDR3 protein: CASSSYAQTAGKSPLHF

V gene: TRBV24-1
CDR3 protein: CATSVRRRGRATNEKLFF

V gene: TRBV18
CDR3 protein: CASSQDSYNEQFF

V gene: TRBV6-6
CDR3 protein: CASSYSGSQKAKPQHF

V gene: TRBV19
CDR3 protein: CASSQALNTEAFF

V gene: TRBV18
CDR3 protein: CASSSGQGHNQPQHF

V gene: TRBV2
CDR3 protein: CASSEASGTLGYGYTF

V gene: TRBV5-1
CDR3 protein: CASSLGLRGEQYF

V gene: TRBV28
CDR3 protein: CASRLVTGGYYEQFF

V gene: TRBV5-1
CDR3 protein: CASSPPQTGSTEAFF

V gene: TRBV14
CDR3 protein: CASSHTSDEQFF

V gene: TRBV24-1
CDR3 protein: CATALQGSQETQYF

V gene: TRBV5-6
CDR3 protein: CASSLVGDFPSTDTQYF

V gene: TRBV15
CDR3 protein: CATSRGTGRYEQYF

V gene: TRBV28
CDR3 protein: CASSLSGYEQYF

V gene: TRBV5-5
CDR3 protein: CASSLSFGTGGARNGYTF

V gene: TRBV20-1
CDR3 protein: CSASYGNTIYF

V gene: TRBV7-2
CDR3 protein: CASSPGQGRGYGYTF

V gene: TRBV11-2
CDR3 protein: CASSSLMSTEAFF

V gene: TRBV30
CDR3 protein: CAWSGGGETEAFF

V gene: TRBV27
CDR3 protein: CASSSRVPSGNTIYF

V gene: TRBV6-5
CDR3 protein: CASSYSAIYGYTF

V gene: TRBV5-1
CDR3 protein: CASSLSSQGTYEQYF

V gene: TRBV9
CDR3 protein: CASSTNTDTQYF

V gene: TRBV13
CDR3 protein: CASSLGLAGNYNEQFF

V gene: TRBV19
CDR3 protein: CASSMWAASTDTQYF

V gene: TRBV6-1
CDR3 protein: CASSESLGQGERPHF